Listed below are T cell receptor beta chains from one sample, sequenced in a study of T-cell memory formation after mild COVID-19. One entry per CDR3 protein, called by TCRdb with MiXCR from the 5' RACE reads. The sample yields about 45,000 distinct CDR3 sequences, more than 9% seen once. Sequencing was performed on PBMCs or a T cell subset sorted from them (not recorded which). The receptors come from an adult woman who had mild COVID-19 (a few samples of this study predate the infection). Cell type and time point are not known. The CDR3 runs from the conserved cysteine through the conserved F or W. The D gene is left open where the match is weak. Rows may omit the clone size; those that give it use once, few, many or a size class.

j_gene | len | d_gene | v_gene | abundance | CDR3nt | CDR3aa
TRBJ2-1 | 14 | TRBD2 | TRBV19 | NA | TGTGCCAGTAGTATTGGTGAGGGCGGGAGGGGACAGTTCTTC | CASSIGEGGRGQFF
TRBJ2-3 | 12 | NA | TRBV7-9 | many | TGTGCCAGCAGGCCTAGCACAGATACGCAGTATTTT | CASRPSTDTQYF
TRBJ1-1 | 15 | TRBD1 | TRBV7-9 | NA | TGTGCCAGCAGCTTGCGGACAGGGACTAACACTGAAGCTTTCTTT | CASSLRTGTNTEAFF
TRBJ1-1 | 14 | TRBD1 | TRBV12-3/TRBV12-4 | few | TGTGCCAGCGGCCCTGGGACAGCAAACACTGAAGCTTTCTTT | CASGPGTANTEAFF
TRBJ2-5 | 15 | NA | TRBV7-6 | few | TGTGCCAGCAGCTTAGAGGCGGGGGACAGACAGACCCAGTACTTC | CASSLEAGDRQTQYF
TRBJ2-5 | 17 | TRBD1 | TRBV5-6 | many | TGTGCCAGCAGCTTGGGATGGGACGACAGGGGGCACGAGACCCAGTACTTC | CASSLGWDDRGHETQYF
TRBJ2-3 | 14 | NA | TRBV24-1 | many | TGTGCCACCAGTCTTCCGGGGCTCACAGATACGCAGTATTTT | CATSLPGLTDTQYF
TRBJ2-1 | 14 | NA | TRBV12-3/TRBV12-4 | few | TGTGCCAGCAGTTTTGGAGGGCCGAACAATGAGCAGTTCTTC | CASSFGGPNNEQFF
TRBJ1-5 | 15 | NA | TRBV5-4 | NA | TGTGCCAGCAGTCTGGGGAAGGGTGGCAATCAGCCCCAGCATTTT | CASSLGKGGNQPQHF
TRBJ2-7 | 15 | TRBD2 | TRBV20-1 | NA | TGCAGTGCTAGAGATCGGGTAGCGGGAGTACGCGAGCAGTACTTC | CSARDRVAGVREQYF
TRBJ1-5 | 12 | TRBD1 | TRBV20-1 | NA | TGCAGTGCTGGAGGGGGCTCTCAGCCCCAGCATTTT | CSAGGGSQPQHF
TRBJ2-1 | 16 | TRBD1 | TRBV27 | NA | TGTGCCAGCATTCCGACAGGGGGGAGCTCCTACAATGAGCAGTTCTTC | CASIPTGGSSYNEQFF
TRBJ1-1 | 23 | NA | TRBV7-2 | few | TGTGCCAGCAGCTTATGGTTTCGGGGAGGAAGCTGGGACAACCTAGGGAAGAACACTGAAGCTTTCTTT | CASSLWFRGGSWDNLGKNTEAFF
TRBJ1-2 | 17 | NA | TRBV20-1 | few | TGCAGTGCTAGAGATAGCGCCGGTGGGGTAGATGGCTATGGCTACACCTTC | CSARDSAGGVDGYGYTF
TRBJ2-1 | 15 | NA | TRBV6-1 | many | TGTGCCACCACCCTGGGGGCGGCGTCCTACAATGAGCAGTTCTTC | CATTLGAASYNEQFF
TRBJ2-5 | 13 | NA | TRBV3-1 | few | TGTGCCAGCAGCCTACCAGGGATTCGGACCCAGTACTTC | CASSLPGIRTQYF
TRBJ2-7 | 16 | NA | TRBV10-3 | many | TGTGCCATCAGTGAGTCGACTCGGGAAGGGGGCTACGAGCAGTACTTC | CAISESTREGGYEQYF
TRBJ2-3 | 14 | NA | TRBV12-3/TRBV12-4 | few | TGTGCCAGCAGTTTCAGGTGGAGCACAGATACGCAGTATTTT | CASSFRWSTDTQYF
TRBJ1-2 | 13 | NA | TRBV12-3/TRBV12-4 | NA | TGTGCCAGCAGCAGCCACAATTACTATGGCTACACCTTC | CASSSHNYYGYTF
TRBJ2-3 | 16 | TRBD2 | TRBV7-2 | many | TGTGCCAGCAGCTTAGATAGTACGCGGGAGGGGTGGTGGCAGTATTTT | CASSLDSTREGWWQYF
TRBJ2-3 | 11 | NA | TRBV6-5 | few | TGTGCCAGCAGTCAAGGAGATACGCAGTATTTT | CASSQGDTQYF
TRBJ1-5 | 12 | NA | TRBV3-1 | NA | TGTGCCAGCAGTCTCTACAATCAGCCCCAGCATTTT | CASSLYNQPQHF
TRBJ1-4 | 18 | TRBD1 | TRBV4-3 | NA | TGCGCCAGCAGCCAAGGACAGGGGTATACTGCAACTAATGAAAAACTGTTTTTT | CASSQGQGYTATNEKLFF
TRBJ2-6 | 16 | NA | TRBV27 | NA | TGTGCCAGCAGGCCAGGGGCTACCTCTGGGGCCAACGTCCTGACTTTC | CASRPGATSGANVLTF
TRBJ1-2 | 15 | TRBD1 | TRBV4-3 | few | TGCGCCAGCAACCCCCGGAGTAGGGACAGAAATGGCTACACCTTC | CASNPRSRDRNGYTF
TRBJ2-1 | 15 | TRBD2 | TRBV24-1 | many | TGTGCCACCAGTGGTCCTAGCGGGGGTTACAATGAGCAGTTCTTC | CATSGPSGGYNEQFF
TRBJ2-7 | 14 | NA | TRBV27 | many | TGTGCCAGCAGTGATCGGACGGGAACCTACGAGCAGTACTTC | CASSDRTGTYEQYF
TRBJ2-1 | 15 | TRBD2 | TRBV5-1 | NA | TGCGCCAGCAGCGAAGCGGGAGGGCCCTCTGGTGAGCAGTTCTTC | CASSEAGGPSGEQFF
TRBJ1-1 | 11 | NA | TRBV6-5 | few | TGTGCCAGCGTGCTGGGCACTGAAGCTTTCTTT | CASVLGTEAFF
TRBJ2-7 | 17 | TRBD2 | TRBV14 | few | TGTGCCAGCAGCCAAGACGGTGGACTAGCGGGAACCTACGAGCAGTACTTC | CASSQDGGLAGTYEQYF
TRBJ1-1 | 14 | NA | TRBV20-1 | few | TGCAGTGCTAGAGAGCCGGACAGGAACACTGAAGCTTTCTTT | CSAREPDRNTEAFF
TRBJ1-1 | 15 | NA | TRBV7-9 | NA | TGTGCCAGCAGCTTAGCGCTAATGGGTTCAACTGAAGCTTTCTTT | CASSLALMGSTEAFF
TRBJ2-5 | 14 | TRBD2 | TRBV3-1 | NA | TGTGCCAGCAGCCAAGGTCGGGAGGCGAGGGCCCAGTACTTC | CASSQGREARAQYF
TRBJ2-2 | 17 | NA | TRBV7-9 | few | TGTGCCAGCAGCTTAGGCCTCGAGGGGATGAGCACCGGGGAGCTGTTTTTT | CASSLGLEGMSTGELFF
TRBJ2-3 | 15 | TRBD2 | TRBV29-1 | few | TGCAGCGTCCCGGGACTAGCGGGAGCCCCAGATACGCAGTATTTT | CSVPGLAGAPDTQYF
TRBJ2-7 | 14 | TRBD1 | TRBV19 | few | TGTGCCAGTAGTCAGGACAGGGGACTACGAGAGCAGTACTTC | CASSQDRGLREQYF
TRBJ2-1 | 16 | NA | TRBV7-3 | few | TGTGCCAGCAGCCGAGACGGGAGATCTCTCTACAATGAGCAGTTCTTC | CASSRDGRSLYNEQFF
TRBJ2-1 | 18 | NA | TRBV6-5 | many | TGTGCCAGCAGCGAGCAGGGATTCAGTACCCTCTCCTACAATGAGCAGTTCTTC | CASSEQGFSTLSYNEQFF
TRBJ2-7 | 12 | NA | TRBV29-1 | few | TGCAGCGTTGCCGGTTCCGGCTACGAGCAGTACTTC | CSVAGSGYEQYF
TRBJ2-1 | 16 | TRBD2 | TRBV20-1 | few | TGCAGTGCAAAGGGGGTGGCTAGCGGGGATCACAATGAGCAGTTCTTC | CSAKGVASGDHNEQFF
TRBJ2-5 | 16 | TRBD2 | TRBV4-2 | NA | TGTGCCAGCAGCCAAGAAACTAGCGGGAGTTCGGAGACCCAGTACTTC | CASSQETSGSSETQYF
TRBJ1-1 | 17 | NA | TRBV11-2 | NA | TGTGCCAGCAGCTTAGATCTTGCCCGCGGAGGGGGCACTGAAGCTTTCTTT | CASSLDLARGGGTEAFF
TRBJ2-2 | 16 | NA | TRBV6-6 | few | TGTGCCAGCAGTTACCCGGGGCGCGCTCTGCTAGGGGAGCTGTTTTTT | CASSYPGRALLGELFF
TRBJ1-5 | 14 | NA | TRBV7-2 | many | TGTGCCAGCAGCGCCGGGGAGGCAAATCAGCCCCAGCATTTT | CASSAGEANQPQHF
TRBJ2-3 | 15 | TRBD2 | TRBV20-1 | few | TGCAGTGCTAGCTCGGGGGGGGAGGTGCGAGATACGCAGTATTTT | CSASSGGEVRDTQYF
TRBJ1-2 | 14 | TRBD1 | TRBV25-1 | few | TGTGCCAGCAGTGAATGGACAGGGGGCACGAGCTACACCTTC | CASSEWTGGTSYTF
TRBJ2-7 | 16 | TRBD1 | TRBV18 | medium-sized | TGTGCCAGCTCACCATCCGGGACAGGGGTCCTCTACGAGCAGTACTTC | CASSPSGTGVLYEQYF
TRBJ2-5 | 16 | TRBD2 | TRBV4-1 | few | TGCGCCAGCACCACCCAAGCCTGGACTAGCGGTGAGACCCAGTACTTC | CASTTQAWTSGETQYF
TRBJ2-7 | 17 | TRBD1 | TRBV27 | NA | TGTGCCAGCAGGATGAAGCCACCGGGACAGGGGATTTACGAGCAGTACTTC | CASRMKPPGQGIYEQYF
TRBJ2-3 | 15 | NA | TRBV12-3/TRBV12-4 | medium-sized | TGTGCCAGCAGTTATAGCCCCTTCGGTACAGATACGCAGTATTTT | CASSYSPFGTDTQYF
TRBJ2-5 | 15 | NA | TRBV3-1 | NA | TGTGCCAGCAGCCAAGATCCCCGGGGGCAAGAGACCCAGTACTTC | CASSQDPRGQETQYF
TRBJ2-1 | 15 | TRBD2 | TRBV20-1 | few | TGCAGTGCTTACCTTAGCGGGAGGGTCTACAATGAGCAGTTCTTC | CSAYLSGRVYNEQFF
TRBJ1-2 | 11 | NA | TRBV12-3/TRBV12-4 | few | TGTGCCAGCAGTTTAGGCAGGGGCTACACCTTC | CASSLGRGYTF